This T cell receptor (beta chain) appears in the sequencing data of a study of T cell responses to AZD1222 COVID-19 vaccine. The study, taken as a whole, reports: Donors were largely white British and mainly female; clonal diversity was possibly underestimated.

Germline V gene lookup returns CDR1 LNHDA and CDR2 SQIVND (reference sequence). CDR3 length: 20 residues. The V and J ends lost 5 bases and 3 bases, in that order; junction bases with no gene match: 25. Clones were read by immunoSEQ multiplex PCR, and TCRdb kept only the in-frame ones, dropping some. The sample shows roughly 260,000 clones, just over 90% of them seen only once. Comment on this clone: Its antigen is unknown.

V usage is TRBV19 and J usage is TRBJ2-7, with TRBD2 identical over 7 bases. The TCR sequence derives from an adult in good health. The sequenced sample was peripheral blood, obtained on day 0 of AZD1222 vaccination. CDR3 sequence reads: CASSPLTGPGGNRAVYEQYF. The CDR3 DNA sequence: TGTGCCAGTAGTCCCCTTACCGGGCCGGGAGGTAACCGGGCCGTCTACGAGCAGTACTTC. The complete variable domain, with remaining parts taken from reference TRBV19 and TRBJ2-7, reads DGGITQSPKYLFRKEGQNVTLSCEQNLNHDAMYWYRQDPGQGLRLIYYSQIVNDFQKGDIAEGYSVSREKKESFPLTVTSAQKNPTAFYLCASSPLTGPGGNRAVYEQYFGPGTRLTVT.